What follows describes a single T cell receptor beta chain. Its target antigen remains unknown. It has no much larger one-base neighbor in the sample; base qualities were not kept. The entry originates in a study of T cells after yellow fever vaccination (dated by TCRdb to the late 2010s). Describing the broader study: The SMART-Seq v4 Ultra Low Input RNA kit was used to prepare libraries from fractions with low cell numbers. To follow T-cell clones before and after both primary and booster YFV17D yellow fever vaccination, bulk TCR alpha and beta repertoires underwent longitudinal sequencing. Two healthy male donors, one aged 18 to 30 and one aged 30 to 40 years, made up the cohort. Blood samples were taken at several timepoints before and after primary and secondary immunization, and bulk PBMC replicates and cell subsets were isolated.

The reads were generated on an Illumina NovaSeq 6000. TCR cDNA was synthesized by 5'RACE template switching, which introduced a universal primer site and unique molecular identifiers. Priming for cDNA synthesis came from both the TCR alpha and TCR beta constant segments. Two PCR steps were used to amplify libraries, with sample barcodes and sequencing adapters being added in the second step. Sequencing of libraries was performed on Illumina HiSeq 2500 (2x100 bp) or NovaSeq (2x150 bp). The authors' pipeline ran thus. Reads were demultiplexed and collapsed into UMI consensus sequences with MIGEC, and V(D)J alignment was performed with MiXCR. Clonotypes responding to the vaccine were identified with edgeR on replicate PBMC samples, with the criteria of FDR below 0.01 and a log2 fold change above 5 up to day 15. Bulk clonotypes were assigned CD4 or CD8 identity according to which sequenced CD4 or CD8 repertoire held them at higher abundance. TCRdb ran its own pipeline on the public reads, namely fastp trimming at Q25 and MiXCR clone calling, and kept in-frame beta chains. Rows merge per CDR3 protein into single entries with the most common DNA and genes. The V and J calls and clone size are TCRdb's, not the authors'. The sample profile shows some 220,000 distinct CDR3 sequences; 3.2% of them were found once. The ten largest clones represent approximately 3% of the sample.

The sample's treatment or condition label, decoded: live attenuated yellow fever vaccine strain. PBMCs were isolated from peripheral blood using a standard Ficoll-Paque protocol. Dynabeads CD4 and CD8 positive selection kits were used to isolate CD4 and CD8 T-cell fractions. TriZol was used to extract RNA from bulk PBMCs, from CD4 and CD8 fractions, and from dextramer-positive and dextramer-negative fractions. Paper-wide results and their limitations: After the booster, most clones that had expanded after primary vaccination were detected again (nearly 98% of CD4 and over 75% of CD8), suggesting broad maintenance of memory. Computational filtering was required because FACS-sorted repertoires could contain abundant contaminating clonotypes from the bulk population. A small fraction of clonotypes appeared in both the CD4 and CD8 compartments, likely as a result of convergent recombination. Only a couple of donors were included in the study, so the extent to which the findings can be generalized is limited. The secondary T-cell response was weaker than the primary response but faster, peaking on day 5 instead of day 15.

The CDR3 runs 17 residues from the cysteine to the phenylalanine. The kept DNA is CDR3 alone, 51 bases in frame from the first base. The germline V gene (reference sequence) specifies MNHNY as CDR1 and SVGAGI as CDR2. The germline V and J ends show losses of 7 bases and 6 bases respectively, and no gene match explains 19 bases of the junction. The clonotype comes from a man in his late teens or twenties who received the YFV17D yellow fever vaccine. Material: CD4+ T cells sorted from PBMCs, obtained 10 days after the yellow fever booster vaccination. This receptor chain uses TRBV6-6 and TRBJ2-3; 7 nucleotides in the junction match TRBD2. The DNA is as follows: TGTGCCAGCACTCCCCGGGGCCAGCGGGGAGGTGTGGATACGCAGTATTTT. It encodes CASTPRGQRGGVDTQYF.